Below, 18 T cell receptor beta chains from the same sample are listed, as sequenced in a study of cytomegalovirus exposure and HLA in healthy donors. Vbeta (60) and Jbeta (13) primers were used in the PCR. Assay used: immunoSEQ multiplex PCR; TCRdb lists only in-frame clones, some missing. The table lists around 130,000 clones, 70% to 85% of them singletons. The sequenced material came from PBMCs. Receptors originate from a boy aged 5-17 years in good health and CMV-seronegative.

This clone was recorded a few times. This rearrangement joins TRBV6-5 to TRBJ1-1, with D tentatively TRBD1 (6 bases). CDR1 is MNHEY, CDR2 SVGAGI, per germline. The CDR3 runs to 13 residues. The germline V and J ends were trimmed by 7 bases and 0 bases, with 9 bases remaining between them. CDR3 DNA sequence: TGTGCCAGCACAGGGGCCATGAACACTGAAGCTTTCTTT. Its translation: CASTGAMNTEAFF.

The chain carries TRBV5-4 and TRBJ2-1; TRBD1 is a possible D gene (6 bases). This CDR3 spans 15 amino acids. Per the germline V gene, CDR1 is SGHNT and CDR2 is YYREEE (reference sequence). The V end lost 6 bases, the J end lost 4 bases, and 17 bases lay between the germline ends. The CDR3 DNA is TGTGCCAGCACCGAGGGGGACACCTTGTACAATGAGCAGTTCTTC. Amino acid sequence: CASTEGDTLYNEQFF.

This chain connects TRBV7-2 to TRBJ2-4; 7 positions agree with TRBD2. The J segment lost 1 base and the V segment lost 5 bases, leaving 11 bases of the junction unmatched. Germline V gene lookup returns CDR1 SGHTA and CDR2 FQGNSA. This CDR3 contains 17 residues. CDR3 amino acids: CASSKGGGTLAKNIQYF. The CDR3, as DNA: TGTGCCAGCAGCAAAGGCGGGGGAACCTTGGCCAAAAACATTCAGTACTTC.

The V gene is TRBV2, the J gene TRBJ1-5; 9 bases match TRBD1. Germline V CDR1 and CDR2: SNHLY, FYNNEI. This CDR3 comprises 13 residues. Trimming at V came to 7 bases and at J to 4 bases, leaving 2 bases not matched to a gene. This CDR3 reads CASKGTGNQPQHF. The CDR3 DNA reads TGTGCCAGCAAAGGGACAGGGAATCAGCCCCAGCATTTT.

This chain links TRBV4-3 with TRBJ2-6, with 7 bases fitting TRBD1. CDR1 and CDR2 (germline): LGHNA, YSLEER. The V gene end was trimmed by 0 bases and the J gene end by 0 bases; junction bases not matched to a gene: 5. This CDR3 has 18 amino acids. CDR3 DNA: TGCGCCAGCAGCCAAGACAGGACAGGACTCTCTGGGGCCAACGTCCTGACTTTC. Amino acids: CASSQDRTGLSGANVLTF.

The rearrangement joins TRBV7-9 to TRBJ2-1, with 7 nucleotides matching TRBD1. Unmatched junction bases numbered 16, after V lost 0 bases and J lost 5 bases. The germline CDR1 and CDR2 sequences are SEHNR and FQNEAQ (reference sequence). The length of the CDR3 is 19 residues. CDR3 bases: TGTGCCAGCAGCTTAGCGCAGACAGGGTACCACCCGAAAAACAATGAGCAGTTCTTC. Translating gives CASSLAQTGYHPKNNEQFF.

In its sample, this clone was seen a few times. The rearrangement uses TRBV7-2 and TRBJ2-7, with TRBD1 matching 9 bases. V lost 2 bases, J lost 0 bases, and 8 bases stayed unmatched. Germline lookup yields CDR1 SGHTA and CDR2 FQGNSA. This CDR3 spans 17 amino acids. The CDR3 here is CASSLRSGTGISYEQYF. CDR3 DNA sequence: TGTGCCAGCAGCTTAAGGTCGGGGACAGGGATCTCCTACGAGCAGTACTTC.

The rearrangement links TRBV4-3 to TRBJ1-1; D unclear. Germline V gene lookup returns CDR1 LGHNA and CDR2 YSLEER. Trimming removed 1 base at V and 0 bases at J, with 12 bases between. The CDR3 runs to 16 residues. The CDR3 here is CASSQGRPDMNTEAFF. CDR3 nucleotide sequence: TGCGCCAGCAGCCAAGGCCGGCCAGACATGAACACTGAAGCTTTCTTT.

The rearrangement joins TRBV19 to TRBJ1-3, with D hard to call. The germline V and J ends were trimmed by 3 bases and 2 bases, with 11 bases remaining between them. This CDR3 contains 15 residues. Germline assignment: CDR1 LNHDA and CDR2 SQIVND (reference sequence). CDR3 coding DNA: TGTGCCAGTAGTATGCGACTAGCTCCTGGAAACACCATATATTTT. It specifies CASSMRLAPGNTIYF.

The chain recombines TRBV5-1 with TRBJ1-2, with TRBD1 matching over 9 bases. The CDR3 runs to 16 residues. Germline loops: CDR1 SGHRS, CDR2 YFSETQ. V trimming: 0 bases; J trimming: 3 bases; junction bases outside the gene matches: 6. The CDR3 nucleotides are TGCGCCAGCAGCTTGGATTGGGACAGGGCTGACTATGGCTACACCTTC. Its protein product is CASSLDWDRADYGYTF.

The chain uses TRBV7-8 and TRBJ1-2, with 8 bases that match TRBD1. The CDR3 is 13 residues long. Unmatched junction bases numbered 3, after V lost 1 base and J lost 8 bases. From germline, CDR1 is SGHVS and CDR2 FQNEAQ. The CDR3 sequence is CASSLDRTGGYTF. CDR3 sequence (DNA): TGTGCCAGCAGCTTAGACCGGACAGGGGGCTACACCTTC. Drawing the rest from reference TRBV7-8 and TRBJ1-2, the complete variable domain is GAGVSQSPRYKVAKRGQDVALRCDPISGHVSLFWYQQALGQGPEFLTYFQNEAQLDKSGLPSDRFFAERPEGSVSTLKIQRTQQEDSAVYLCASSLDRTGGYTFGSGTRLTVV.

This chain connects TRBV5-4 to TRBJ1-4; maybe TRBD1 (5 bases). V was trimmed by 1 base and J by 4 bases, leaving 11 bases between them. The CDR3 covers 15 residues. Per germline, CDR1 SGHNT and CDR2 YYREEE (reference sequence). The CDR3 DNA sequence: TGTGCCAGCAGCTTGACGCAGGGCCTTAATGAAAAACTGTTTTTT. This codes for CASSLTQGLNEKLFF.

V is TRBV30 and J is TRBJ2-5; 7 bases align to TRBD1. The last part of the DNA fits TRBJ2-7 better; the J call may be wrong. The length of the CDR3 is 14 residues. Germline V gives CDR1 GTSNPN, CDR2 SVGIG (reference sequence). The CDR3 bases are TGTGCCTGGAATTTTGGGGCAGGGGGCTACGAGCAGTACTTC. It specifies CAWNFGAGGYEQYF.

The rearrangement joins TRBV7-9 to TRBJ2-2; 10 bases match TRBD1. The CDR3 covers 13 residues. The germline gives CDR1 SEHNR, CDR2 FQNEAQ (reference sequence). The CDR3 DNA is TGTGCTCCAGGGACAGGGGACACCGGGGAGCTGTTTTTT. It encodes CAPGTGDTGELFF.

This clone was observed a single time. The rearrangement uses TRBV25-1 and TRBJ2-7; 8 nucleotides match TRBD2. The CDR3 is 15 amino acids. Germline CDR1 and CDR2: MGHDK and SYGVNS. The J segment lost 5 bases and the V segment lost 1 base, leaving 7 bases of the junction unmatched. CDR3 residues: CASSEFGREGHEQYF. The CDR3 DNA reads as TGTGCCAGCAGTGAATTCGGCCGGGAGGGCCACGAGCAGTACTTC.

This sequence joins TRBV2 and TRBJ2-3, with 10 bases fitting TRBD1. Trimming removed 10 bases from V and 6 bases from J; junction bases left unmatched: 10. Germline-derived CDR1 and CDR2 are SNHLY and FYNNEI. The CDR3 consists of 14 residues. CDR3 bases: TGTGCCACCCGACGGGACAGGGGTGACGATACGCAGTATTTT. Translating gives CATRRDRGDDTQYF.

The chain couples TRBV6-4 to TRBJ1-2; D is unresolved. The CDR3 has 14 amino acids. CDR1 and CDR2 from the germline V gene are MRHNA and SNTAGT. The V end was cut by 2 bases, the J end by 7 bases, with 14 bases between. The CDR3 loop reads CASSDEGIIGGYTF. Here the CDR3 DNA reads TGTGCCAGCAGTGACGAGGGTATAATTGGTGGCTACACCTTC.

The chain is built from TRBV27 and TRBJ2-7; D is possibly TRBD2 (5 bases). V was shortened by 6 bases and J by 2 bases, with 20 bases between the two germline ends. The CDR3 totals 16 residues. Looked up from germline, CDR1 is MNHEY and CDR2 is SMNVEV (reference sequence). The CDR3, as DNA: TGTGCCAGCAGACTAAAGAGGACTGAAAACCCCTACGAGCAGTACTTC. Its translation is CASRLKRTENPYEQYF.